The 22 T cell receptor beta chains listed next were all sequenced from one sample in a study of blood T cell repertoires in COVID-19. Repertoires were generated with immunoSEQ multiplex PCR, while TCRdb's copy carries only in-frame clones and drops some. The sample shows roughly 200,000 clones, approximately 89% of them seen only once. What was sequenced was PBMCs or T cells enriched from blood (not recorded which). Receptor source: a woman in her twenties or thirties with acute COVID-19.

The genes are TRBV7-9 and TRBJ2-3; the match to TRBD2 covers 8 bases. After removal of 5 bases from V and 0 bases from J, the junction contained 13 bases not matched to a gene. In germline, CDR1 is SEHNR, CDR2 FQNEAQ (reference sequence). This CDR3 is 18 amino acids long. In DNA form, the CDR3 reads TGTGCCAGCAGCACCCCGGGGGGGGGTAGACCTAGCACAGATACGCAGTATTTT. Translating gives CASSTPGGGRPSTDTQYF.

This clone showed up just once. The chain couples TRBV5-6 to TRBJ1-4, with no clear D. This CDR3 contains 13 residues. Germline values: CDR1 SGHDT, CDR2 YYEEEE. Trimming left V 4 bases short and J 5 bases short, with 9 bases between. CDR3 loop: CASSQAGNEKLFF. The CDR3 DNA follows: TGTGCCAGCAGCCAAGCGGGGAATGAAAAACTGTTTTTT.

CDR3 DNA: TGTGCCAGCAGCCATGCCTTAGCGCCCTCTCAAGAGACCCAGTACTTC. It translates to CASSHALAPSQETQYF. This chain connects TRBV3-1 (or the pseudogene TRBV3-2) to TRBJ2-5, with TRBD2 as a possible D gene (5 bases). Deletions cut 3 bases from V and 2 bases from J, with 16 bases between. Germline CDR1 reads LGHDT; CDR2 reads YNNKEL (reference sequence). The CDR3 length is 16 residues.

V and J are TRBV5-1 and TRBJ1-2, with 8 nucleotides matching TRBD1. CDR1 and CDR2 from the germline V gene are SGHRS and YFSETQ. The CDR3 has 14 amino acids. J lost 9 bases, V lost 0 bases, and 7 bases had no gene match. CDR3 DNA sequence: TGCGCCAGCAGCTTGGTGTCAGGGGGCGGGAGCTACACCTTC. It yields the protein CASSLVSGGGSYTF.

The chain links TRBV3-1 (or the pseudogene TRBV3-2) to TRBJ1-1, with a weak D call TRBD1 (5 bases). Germline assignment: CDR1 LGHDT and CDR2 YNNKEL (reference sequence). Trimming took 0 bases from V and 7 from J, leaving 9 bases between them. The CDR3 length is 13 residues. CDR3 amino acids: CASSQERQLEAFF. The CDR3 DNA sequence: TGTGCCAGCAGCCAAGAAAGACAGCTTGAAGCTTTCTTT.

This chain links TRBV6-5 with TRBJ1-5; 7 nucleotides align to TRBD1. V lost 6 bases and J lost 10; bases outside the gene matches: 9. CDR1 is MNHEY and CDR2 is SVGAGI in the germline V gene. The CDR3 sequence is 13 residues long. CDR3 in amino acids: CASRGDSRRPQHF. The CDR3 region has the DNA TGTGCCAGCAGAGGGGACAGCCGTCGACCCCAGCATTTT.

J is TRBJ2-7 and V is TRBV27; 8 bases map to TRBD1. Trimming took 3 bases from V and 2 from J; bases not matched to a gene: 3. Germline V gene lookup returns CDR1 MNHEY and CDR2 SMNVEV (reference sequence). CDR3 length: 14 amino acids. The CDR3 sequence: CASSFGDRTYEQYF. CDR3 nucleotide sequence: TGTGCCAGCAGTTTTGGGGACAGGACCTACGAGCAGTACTTC.

J is TRBJ2-1 and V is TRBV24-1, with 8 bases that match TRBD1. This CDR3 has 15 residues. Germline-derived CDR1 and CDR2 are KGHDR and SFDVKD. Unmatched junction bases numbered 9, after V lost 9 bases and J lost 3 bases. Here the CDR3 reads CATSPGRGLYNEQFF. CDR3 coding DNA: TGTGCCACCTCCCCTGGCAGGGGGCTCTACAATGAGCAGTTCTTC.

This clone has just one count. The chain combines TRBV6-5 with TRBJ1-2, with a tentative D call TRBD1 (6 bases). The CDR3 loop spans 13 amino acids. V lost 6 bases and J 5 bases, leaving 13 bases between the germline ends. The germline gives CDR1 MNHEY, CDR2 SVGAGI. The CDR3 bases are TGTGCCAGCAGACCCACAGGGCTATATGGCTACACCTTC. It yields the protein CASRPTGLYGYTF.

This chain links TRBV6-5 with TRBJ1-2, with unresolved D. CDR3 length equals 13 residues. V was shortened by 5 bases and J by 8 bases, with 15 bases between the two germline ends. Germline V gene sequence: CDR1 MNHEY, CDR2 SVGAGI. CDR3 nucleotides: TGTGCCAGCAGTCTAGCCCCGCGTTACGGCTACACCTTC. Translation gives CASSLAPRYGYTF.

This sequence joins TRBV4-1 and TRBJ2-3; D perhaps matches TRBD2 (5 bases). The CDR3 is 13 amino acids. Trimming stripped 0 bases from V and 4 bases from J, with 5 bases between. Germline CDR1 MGHRA, CDR2 YSYEKL. The CDR3 is CASSQERADTQYF. The CDR3 DNA sequence: TGCGCCAGCAGCCAAGAGAGGGCAGATACGCAGTATTTT.

V gene TRBV5-1 combines with J gene TRBJ2-7; the match to TRBD1 covers 8 bases. Per the germline V gene, CDR1 is SGHRS and CDR2 is YFSETQ. The CDR3 sequence is 14 residues long. V lost 0 bases and J lost 2; bases outside the gene matches: 1. The CDR3 loop is CASSLGTGTYEQYF. Here the CDR3 DNA reads TGCGCCAGCAGCTTGGGGACAGGGACCTACGAGCAGTACTTC.

The chain is built from TRBV7-2 and TRBJ2-7; 7 nucleotides agree with TRBD2. The CDR3 consists of 16 residues. CDR1 is SGHTA and CDR2 is FQGNSA in the germline V gene. After removal of 1 base from V and 2 bases from J, the junction contained 8 bases not matched to a gene. The CDR3 sequence: CASSLVGGNSPYEQYF. CDR3 nucleotide sequence: TGTGCCAGCAGCTTAGTCGGGGGGAATTCCCCCTACGAGCAGTACTTC.

The chain carries TRBV4-3 and TRBJ1-5; tentatively, D is TRBD1 (5 bases). There are 16 residues in the CDR3. Trimming took 2 bases from V and 0 from J, leaving 11 bases between them. CDR1 and CDR2 (germline): LGHNA, YSLEER. CDR3: CASSQSPGGSNQPQHF. In nucleotides, the CDR3 is TGCGCCAGCAGCCAATCCCCGGGGGGTAGCAATCAGCCCCAGCATTTT.

J is TRBJ1-2 and V is TRBV5-1, with 7 bases lining up with TRBD1. V lost 5 bases, J lost 0 bases, and 4 bases stayed unmatched. The CDR3 sequence is 14 residues long. The germline CDR1 and CDR2 sequences are SGHRS and YFSETQ. This CDR3 reads CASRPGQANYGYTF. DNA for the CDR3: TGCGCCAGCAGACCTGGACAGGCTAACTATGGCTACACCTTC.

This chain joins TRBV7-9 and TRBJ2-1, with TRBD2 matching 10 bases. V shed 5 bases and J 5 bases; nucleotides not matched to a gene: 3. The CDR3 extends over 14 amino acids. CDR1 is SEHNR and CDR2 is FQNEAQ in the germline V gene (reference sequence). CDR3 in amino acids: CASSPAGGDNEQFF. Written as DNA, the CDR3 is TGTGCCAGCAGCCCAGCGGGGGGGGACAATGAGCAGTTCTTC.

The chain is built from TRBV7-8 and TRBJ1-4; TRBD1 matches at 9 bases. CDR3 length equals 14 residues. With 3 bases clipped from V and 7 bases from J, the junction kept 3 bases outside the gene matches. Germline V gene data show CDR1 as SGHVS and CDR2 as FQNEAQ. The CDR3 DNA sequence: TGTGCCAGCAGCTTTAGGGACAGGGCTGAAAAACTGTTTTTT. It translates to CASSFRDRAEKLFF.

J is TRBJ2-3 and V is TRBV9, with D possibly matching TRBD2 (5 bases). The germline gives CDR1 SGDLS, CDR2 YYNGEE. The CDR3 consists of 16 residues. Trimming removed 4 bases from V and 1 base from J, with 16 bases in between. CDR3 region: CASSNNLATGTDTQYF. Here the CDR3 DNA reads TGTGCCAGCAGCAATAACCTAGCAACCGGCACAGATACGCAGTATTTT. The full variable domain, with the rest looked up from reference TRBV9 and TRBJ2-3, is DSGVTQTPKHLITATGQRVTLRCSPRSGDLSVYWYQQSLDQGLQFLIQYYNGEERAKGNILERFSAQQFPDLHSELNLSSLELGDSALYFCASSNNLATGTDTQYFGPGTRLTVL.

The chain employs TRBV19 and TRBJ2-7; D gene uncertain. The CDR3 length is 13 residues. The V and J ends lost 9 bases and 2 bases respectively, with 14 bases between them. Germline CDR1 and CDR2: LNHDA and SQIVND (reference sequence). CDR3 bases: TGTGCCAGCTCCTTTGTCGCAGCCTACGAGCAGTACTTC. Its protein is CASSFVAAYEQYF.

The V and J genes are TRBV11-2 and TRBJ2-3; TRBD2 aligns across 7 bases. From germline, CDR1 is SGHAT and CDR2 FQNNGV. The ends lost 0 bases at V and 4 bases at J; junction bases unmatched: 4. This CDR3 region has 15 residues. CDR3 amino acids: CASSLETGRADTQYF. The CDR3 DNA sequence: TGTGCCAGCAGCTTAGAAACGGGGAGGGCAGATACGCAGTATTTT.

J is TRBJ1-5 and V is TRBV7-8, with D perhaps TRBD1 (5 bases). Germline lookup yields CDR1 SGHVS and CDR2 FQNEAQ. The CDR3 contains 18 residues. The V gene lost 2 bases and the J gene lost 0 bases, with 17 bases spanning the gap. In nucleotides, the CDR3 is TGTGCCAGCAGCTTATTCGACGGGGGAGTATATAGCAATCAGCCCCAGCATTTT. Translation gives CASSLFDGGVYSNQPQHF.

V usage is TRBV27 and J usage is TRBJ1-6; a weak D match, TRBD1 (5 bases). The CDR3 is 15 residues long. Trimming stripped 3 bases from V and 3 bases from J, with 9 bases between. CDR1 is MNHEY and CDR2 is SMNVEV in the germline V gene (reference sequence). CDR3 DNA sequence: TGTGCCAGCAGTTTTGGCAGGGTCTATAATTCACCCCTCCACTTT. Protein product: CASSFGRVYNSPLHF.